Below are 31 T cell receptor beta chains sequenced from a single sample in a study of blood T cell repertoires in COVID-19. Using immunoSEQ multiplex PCR, the repertoire was profiled, and TCRdb retains in-frame clones only, with some absent. The data contain a few hundred thousand clones, approximately 83% of them seen just once; the ten biggest clones take up about 3.8%. Sequenced material: PBMCs or T cells enriched from blood (not recorded which). The source is a woman aged 35 to 49 with acute COVID-19.

This clone came up a few times. The chain combines TRBV29-1 with TRBJ2-7, with D unclear. Trimming stripped 1 base from V and 2 bases from J, with 6 bases between. CDR3 length equals 12 residues. Germline V gene sequence: CDR1 SQVTM, CDR2 ANQGSEA. This CDR3 reads CSVEVGAYEQYF. Written as DNA, the CDR3 is TGCAGCGTTGAAGTAGGAGCCTACGAGCAGTACTTC.

V gene TRBV5-6 combines with J gene TRBJ1-4, with 7 positions matching TRBD1. The germline V gene encodes CDR1 SGHDT and CDR2 YYEEEE. V lost 4 bases to trimming and J lost 7 bases; unmatched junction nucleotides: 7. This CDR3 is 14 amino acids long. The CDR3 DNA follows: TGTGCCAGCAGCCGGGACAGCCGTACTGAAAAACTGTTTTTT. Protein product: CASSRDSRTEKLFF. Looking up the rest from reference TRBV5-6 and TRBJ1-4 gives the full variable domain: DAGVTQSPTHLIKTRGQQVTLRCSPKSGHDTVSWYQQALGQGPQFIFQYYEEEERQRGNFPDRFSGHQFPNYSSELNVNALLLGDSALYLCASSRDSRTEKLFFGSGTQLSVL.

V and J are TRBV5-1 and TRBJ2-3, with TRBD2 matching over 13 bases. CDR1 is SGHRS and CDR2 is YFSETQ in the germline V gene. V lost 1 base and J lost 6; bases outside the gene matches: 11. The CDR3 spans 18 residues. CDR3 nucleotide sequence: TGCGCCAGCAGCTTGAGGACTAGCGGGAGAGCCGCGTTGGATACGCAGTATTTT. This codes for CASSLRTSGRAALDTQYF.

J is TRBJ2-1 and V is TRBV7-2, with a possible D match to TRBD2 (5 bases). CDR3 length: 16 amino acids. V shed 7 bases and J shed 7 bases, with 23 bases lying between them. Germline V gene sequence: CDR1 SGHTA, CDR2 FQGNSA. The CDR3 coding sequence is TGTGCCAGCATAACCACGGCTTGGGCGGACTTTAATGAGCAGTTCTTC. Translation gives CASITTAWADFNEQFF.

The chain combines TRBV11-3 with TRBJ2-3; D possibly corresponds to TRBD2 (6 bases). The V gene lost 1 base and the J gene lost 5 bases, with 19 bases spanning the gap. The CDR3 is made up of 17 amino acids. Germline V gene data show CDR1 as SGHNT and CDR2 as YENEEA. The CDR3 DNA is TGTGCCAGCAGCTTAGGGGACTTTGAGAGGAGGGAAGATACGCAGTATTTT. It is translated as CASSLGDFERREDTQYF.

This chain joins TRBV7-2 and TRBJ2-5; perhaps TRBD2 as D (6 bases). CDR1 and CDR2 (germline): SGHTA, FQGNSA. V lost 4 bases and J 1 base, leaving 13 bases between the germline ends. This CDR3 contains 15 residues. The CDR3 sequence: CASSSGAAGQETQYF. The CDR3 coding sequence is TGTGCCAGCAGCTCCGGGGCAGCGGGCCAAGAGACCCAGTACTTC. The whole variable domain, remainder taken from reference TRBV7-2 and TRBJ2-5, is GAGVSQSPSNKVTEKGKDVELRCDPISGHTALYWYRQSLGQGLEFLIYFQGNSAPDKSGLPSDRFSAERTGGSVSTLTIQRTQQEDSAVYLCASSSGAAGQETQYFGPGTRLLVL.

The chain couples TRBV28 to TRBJ1-5; possible D gene TRBD1, 5 bases. The CDR3 is 15 residues long. The V gene's germline CDR1 is MDHEN and CDR2 SYDVKM. V lost 2 bases and J lost 7, with 15 bases in between. The CDR3 region is CASSLAGSLRQPQHF. DNA for the CDR3: TGTGCCAGCAGTTTAGCAGGGTCATTGAGGCAGCCCCAGCATTTT. Full variable domain (outside the CDR3, taken from reference TRBV28 and TRBJ1-5): DVKVTQSSRYLVKRTGEKVFLECVQDMDHENMFWYRQDPGLGLRLIYFSYDVKMKEKGDIPEGYSVSREKKERFSLILESASTNQTSMYLCASSLAGSLRQPQHFGDGTRLSIL.

The chain recombines TRBV5-5 with TRBJ1-2; 7 nucleotides line up with TRBD1. The V segment lost 4 bases and the J segment 7 bases; nucleotides outside the gene matches: 7. The CDR3 has 13 residues. Germline V gives CDR1 SGHKS, CDR2 YYEKEE (reference sequence). Here the CDR3 reads CASSPRQGLGYTF. For the CDR3, the DNA is TGTGCCAGCAGCCCGAGACAGGGACTTGGCTACACCTTC.

The chain recombines TRBV7-3 with TRBJ1-6; no definite D call. The CDR3 contains 13 residues. Between the trimmed V and J ends, which lost 4 bases and 8 bases, there was a span of 9 bases. CDR1 is SGHTA and CDR2 is FQGTGA in the germline V gene. CDR3: CASSSRGDSPLHF. CDR3 coding DNA: TGTGCCAGCAGCTCTAGAGGAGATTCACCCCTCCACTTT.

This clone was seen once. The CDR3: CASSFSGASTDTQYF. In nucleotides, the CDR3 is TGCGCCAGCAGCTTTAGCGGTGCTAGCACAGATACGCAGTATTTT. V is TRBV5-1 and J is TRBJ2-3; D may be TRBD2 (6 bases). Trimming stripped 2 bases from V and 0 bases from J, with 10 bases between. The CDR3 covers 15 residues. The germline gives CDR1 SGHRS, CDR2 YFSETQ. Combining the CDR3 with reference TRBV5-1 and TRBJ2-3 gives the whole variable domain KAGVTQTPRYLIKTRGQQVTLSCSPISGHRSVSWYQQTPGQGLQFLFEYFSETQRNKGNFPGRFSGRQFSNSRSEMNVSTLELGDSALYLCASSFSGASTDTQYFGPGTRLTVL.

The chain employs TRBV6-2 or TRBV6-3 and TRBJ2-3, with D possibly matching TRBD2 (6 bases). CDR1 and CDR2 (germline): MNHEY, SVGEGT. The germline V and J ends were trimmed by 0 bases and 7 bases, with 26 bases remaining between them. The CDR3 totals 19 residues. CDR3 DNA: TGTGCCAGCAGTTACTCGAAGCTGGGCCGGGAGACCCGTTCATATACGCAGTATTTT. Protein: CASSYSKLGRETRSYTQYF.

V usage is TRBV28 and J usage is TRBJ2-7; tentative D call: TRBD2 (6 bases). Looked up from germline, CDR1 is MDHEN and CDR2 is SYDVKM. The CDR3 spans 16 residues. Between the trimmed V and J ends, which lost 6 bases and 0 bases, there was a span of 18 bases. CDR3 region: CASSPAGTPYSYEQYF. In nucleotides, the CDR3 is TGTGCCAGCAGCCCAGCCGGGACTCCTTACTCCTACGAGCAGTACTTC.

The chain carries TRBV4-2 and TRBJ2-7, with D hard to call. The V and J ends lost 0 bases and 2 bases respectively, with 11 bases between them. The CDR3 sequence is 15 residues long. In germline, CDR1 is LGHNA, CDR2 YNFKEQ. CDR3 in DNA: TGTGCCAGCAGCCAAGATCTAACGCCTACCTACGAGCAGTACTTC. Translating gives CASSQDLTPTYEQYF.

The rearrangement links TRBV6-5 to TRBJ1-5, with 7 bases that match TRBD1. This CDR3 region has 15 residues. V was clipped by 6 bases and J by 2 bases; unmatched bases: 7. CDR1 is MNHEY, CDR2 SVGAGI, per germline. CDR3 DNA sequence: TGTGCCAGCAGGATCCAGGGGGGAGGCAATCAGCCCCAGCATTTT. Its protein product is CASRIQGGGNQPQHF.

The rearrangement uses TRBV6-6 and TRBJ2-3, with 9 nucleotides matching TRBD2. Germline V gene data show CDR1 as MNHNY and CDR2 as SVGAGI (reference sequence). The CDR3 is 17 residues long. V lost 5 bases, J lost 4 bases, and 13 bases stayed unmatched. The CDR3 DNA sequence: TGTGCCAGCAGTCCACTTAGGGGGAGCGGGAGGCCAGATACGCAGTATTTT. Encoded protein: CASSPLRGSGRPDTQYF.

The rearrangement joins TRBV2 to TRBJ1-2, with D perhaps matching TRBD1 (5 bases). The CDR3 totals 14 residues. V was pared by 3 bases and J by 1 base, with 9 bases between. The germline V gene encodes CDR1 SNHLY and CDR2 FYNNEI. CDR3 DNA: TGTGCCAGCAGTGACAGGGTTGGTAACTATGGCTACACCTTC. It encodes CASSDRVGNYGYTF.

The chain combines TRBV5-1 with TRBJ2-2; the match to TRBD1 covers 7 bases. This CDR3 is built from 16 residues. V shed 0 bases and J 7 bases; nucleotides not matched to a gene: 9. The germline V gene has CDR1 SGHRS and CDR2 YFSETQ. The CDR3 spells CASSLGTQGNNGELFF. The CDR3 nucleotides read TGCGCCAGCAGCTTGGGAACACAGGGGAATAACGGGGAGCTGTTTTTT.

V gene TRBV5-4 combines with J gene TRBJ1-1; maybe TRBD1 (5 bases). The germline V gene encodes CDR1 SGHNT and CDR2 YYREEE (reference sequence). V lost 5 bases to trimming and J lost 4 bases, with 18 bases between them. This CDR3 is built from 15 residues. The CDR3, as DNA: TGTGCCAGCAGTTATGCAGGGACTCACGGCACTGAAGCTTTCTTT. Amino acids: CASSYAGTHGTEAFF. Combining the CDR3 with reference TRBV5-4 and TRBJ1-1 gives the whole variable domain ETGVTQSPTHLIKTRGQQVTLRCSSQSGHNTVSWYQQALGQGPQFIFQYYREEENGRGNFPPRFSGLQFPNYSSELNVNALELDDSALYLCASSYAGTHGTEAFFGQGTRLTVV.

This clone was detected once. This chain links TRBV5-5 with TRBJ2-3; 7 bases are a match to TRBD2. V dropped 7 bases and J dropped 2; count of bases not matched to a gene: 7. From germline, CDR1 is SGHKS and CDR2 YYEKEE (reference sequence). There are 14 residues in the CDR3. The CDR3 DNA reads TGTGCCAGCGGCTCTAGCGGATTCACAGATACGCAGTATTTT. Protein: CASGSSGFTDTQYF. Based on the CDR3 plus reference TRBV5-5 and TRBJ2-3, the full variable domain is DAGVTQSPTHLIKTRGQQVTLRCSPISGHKSVSWYQQVLGQGPQFIFQYYEKEERGRGNFPDRFSARQFPNYSSELNVNALLLGDSALYLCASGSSGFTDTQYFGPGTRLTVL.

This clone was found once. V gene TRBV6-5 combines with J gene TRBJ1-2; 10 bases are a match to TRBD1. Trimming at V came to 6 bases and at J to 7 bases, leaving 8 bases not matched to a gene. This CDR3 is 14 amino acids long. CDR1 and CDR2 from the germline V gene are MNHEY and SVGAGI. CDR3: CASSPDRGRGGYTF. The CDR3 region has the DNA TGTGCCAGCAGCCCCGACAGGGGGCGGGGTGGCTACACCTTC.

CDR3 sequence reads: CASSLATRGGQPQHF. Here the CDR3 DNA reads TGTGCCAGCAGCTTAGCGACCCGGGGAGGTCAGCCCCAGCATTTT. The chain couples TRBV7-8 to TRBJ1-5; D unresolved. V was pared by 0 bases and J by 6 bases, with 12 bases between. Germline CDR1 SGHVS, CDR2 FQNEAQ. This CDR3 has 15 residues. The complete variable domain, with remaining parts taken from reference TRBV7-8 and TRBJ1-5, reads GAGVSQSPRYKVAKRGQDVALRCDPISGHVSLFWYQQALGQGPEFLTYFQNEAQLDKSGLPSDRFFAERPEGSVSTLKIQRTQQEDSAVYLCASSLATRGGQPQHFGDGTRLSIL.

The chain employs TRBV28 and TRBJ1-1; D might be TRBD1 (6 bases). The CDR3 has 15 residues. Trimming cost V 7 bases and J 0 bases, with 15 bases left between them. Germline V gene lookup returns CDR1 MDHEN and CDR2 SYDVKM. CDR3 loop: CASTPRGSLNTEAFF. The CDR3 DNA follows: TGTGCCAGCACCCCAAGGGGGTCTTTGAACACTGAAGCTTTCTTT.

The chain links TRBV6-5 to TRBJ2-3, with D perhaps TRBD2 (8 bases). Germline V gene sequence: CDR1 MNHEY, CDR2 SVGAGI. The length of the CDR3 is 14 residues. The V gene lost 6 bases and the J gene lost 3 bases, with 13 bases spanning the gap. In DNA, the CDR3 is TGTGCCAGCAGAGTAGCGGGACAGACAGATACGCAGTATTTT. Protein sequence: CASRVAGQTDTQYF.

The chain combines TRBV18 with TRBJ2-2; D is unclear. Trimming took 3 bases from V and 5 from J, leaving 16 bases between them. The CDR3 totals 16 residues. The germline CDR1 and CDR2 sequences are KGHSH and LQKENI. For the CDR3, the DNA is TGTGCCAGCTCACCTAACGAGGCCGGCGGAACCGGGGAGCTGTTTTTT. Translated, it gives CASSPNEAGGTGELFF.

The chain recombines TRBV11-2 with TRBJ2-2; 7 nucleotides match TRBD1. This CDR3 contains 15 residues. The trim removed 0 bases at V and 12 bases at J, leaving 10 bases unmatched. Per germline, CDR1 SGHAT and CDR2 FQNNGV. The CDR3 nucleotides are TGTGCCAGCAGCTTAGATCTTGGGACAGAGATGAAGCTGTTTTTT. Translated, it gives CASSLDLGTEMKLFF.

A note on this clone: The limits of the CDR3 on the DNA are not certain, so only TCRdb's listed CDR3 is given. The rearrangement links TRBV28 to TRBJ2-3; TRBD1 was called by the table and not checked on the DNA. The CDR3 region is 15 residues in length, termini included. CDR1 MDHEN and CDR2 SYDVKM come from the germline V gene. The CDR3 is CASSSSTGSTDTQYF.

This chain joins TRBV9 and TRBJ1-2; the match to TRBD1 covers 9 bases. V dropped 2 bases and J dropped 7; count of bases not matched to a gene: 6. The CDR3 has 14 residues. The germline V gene encodes CDR1 SGDLS and CDR2 YYNGEE. The CDR3 DNA reads as TGTGCCAGCAGCGTCCTGGACAGGGGAGGTGGCTACACCTTC. Its translation is CASSVLDRGGGYTF.

In DNA form, the CDR3 reads TGTGCCAGCACCCGGGACAGGGGGGGAGAGACCCAGTACTTC. Its protein product is CASTRDRGGETQYF. The rearrangement links TRBV2 to TRBJ2-5; 11 positions agree with TRBD1. The CDR3 totals 14 residues. Germline CDR1 and CDR2: SNHLY and FYNNEI. V lost 7 bases and J lost 4; bases outside the gene matches: 5.

This CDR3 is CASSFSGEEQYF. The CDR3 DNA reads as TGTGCCAGCAGCTTTTCAGGGGAAGAGCAGTACTTC. J is TRBJ2-7 and V is TRBV5-5; D may be TRBD1 (6 bases). Germline V CDR1 and CDR2: SGHKS, YYEKEE (reference sequence). The V end was cut by 2 bases, the J end by 7 bases, with 10 bases between. This CDR3 is 12 amino acids long.

The chain carries TRBV19 and TRBJ2-7; D might be TRBD1 (6 bases). CDR3 length: 14 amino acids. V was trimmed by 4 bases and J by 5 bases, leaving 15 bases between them. CDR1 LNHDA and CDR2 SQIVND come from the germline V gene (reference sequence). Here the CDR3 reads CASSTGTLNHEQYF. The CDR3 nucleotides read TGTGCCAGTAGTACCGGGACACTCAACCACGAGCAGTACTTC.

The CDR3: CASSPRRQGTDTQYF. As DNA, the CDR3 is TGTGCCAGCTCACCACGGAGACAGGGGACTGATACGCAGTATTTT. The chain combines TRBV18 with TRBJ2-3, with 8 bases identical to TRBD1. Unmatched junction bases numbered 6, after V lost 1 base and J lost 6 bases. This CDR3 has 15 residues. Looked up from germline, CDR1 is KGHSH and CDR2 is LQKENI.